Below are 17 T cell receptor beta chains sequenced from a single sample in a study of neurological immune-mediated disorders. TCRdb re-analysed the 5' RACE reads in MiXCR, keeping a single row per CDR3 protein. The sample lists fewer than 50,000 distinct CDR3 sequences, roughly an eighth occurring once. The time point denotes: longitudinal time-point 3. Input material: PBMCs. Receptors originate from a male donor with HTLV-1-associated myelopathy (HAM/TSP).

This clonotype showed up many times. Written as DNA, the CDR3 is TGCAGTGCTAGAGATCCAGGGAGGGGAGAGACCCAGTACTTC. As protein: CSARDPGRGETQYF. The chain has TRBV20-1 and TRBJ2-5, with TRBD2 matching over 7 bases. V lost 0 bases and J lost 4; bases outside the gene matches: 5. The CDR3 covers 14 residues. CDR1 is DFQATT and CDR2 is SNEGSKA in the germline V gene (reference sequence).

At least ten counts were recorded for this clonotype. The V call is TRBV20-1, the J call TRBJ2-2; TRBD1 or TRBD2 may be the D gene (6 bases each). V lost 5 bases and J lost 1, with 8 bases in between. This CDR3 region has 13 residues. The germline V gene encodes CDR1 DFQATT and CDR2 SNEGSKA (reference sequence). In DNA form, the CDR3 reads TGCAGTGCTGCGGGACAGAACACCGGGGAGCTGTTTTTT. Amino acid sequence: CSAAGQNTGELFF.

V gene TRBV4-1 combines with J gene TRBJ1-3; D remains ambiguous. V lost 2 bases and J 0 bases, leaving 8 bases between the germline ends. From germline, CDR1 is MGHRA and CDR2 YSYEKL. CDR3 length: 15 residues. CDR3 region: CASSQLRGSGNTIYF. The CDR3 bases are TGCGCCAGCAGCCAACTCCGGGGCTCTGGAAACACCATATATTTT.

This clonotype was seen at least ten times. CDR3 DNA: TGCAGTGCACCGGACAGGACTCTTCTCTCCTACGAGCAGTACTTC. It yields the protein CSAPDRTLLSYEQYF. This rearrangement joins TRBV20-1 to TRBJ2-7; 7 bases line up with TRBD1. CDR1 is DFQATT and CDR2 is SNEGSKA in the germline V gene (reference sequence). Losses at the gene ends were 6 bases for V and 0 bases for J; bases not matched to a gene: 11. There are 15 residues in the CDR3.

Many counts were recorded for this clonotype. This chain connects TRBV4-3 to TRBJ2-3; no clear D. The length of the CDR3 is 14 residues. CDR1 LGHNA and CDR2 YSLEER come from the germline V gene. V gave up 0 bases and J gave up 6 bases, with 10 bases separating them. The CDR3 region has the DNA TGCGCCAGCAGCCAAGAATCACTGGGCGATACGCAGTATTTT. Translation gives CASSQESLGDTQYF.

This clonotype was detected ten times or more. The chain carries TRBV7-2 and TRBJ2-5; 10 bases agree with TRBD2. This CDR3 has 18 residues. Germline CDR1 and CDR2: SGHTA and FQGNSA. V lost 2 bases to trimming and J lost 4 bases; unmatched junction nucleotides: 13. In DNA, the CDR3 is TGTGCCAGCAGCTTAAGACCGGCTAGCGGGGGTTTCCGAGAGACCCAGTACTTC. Translating it yields CASSLRPASGGFRETQYF.

This clonotype was counted many times. The genes are TRBV20-1 and TRBJ2-3; weak D call: TRBD1 (5 bases). The CDR3 sequence is 14 residues long. CDR1 and CDR2 (germline): DFQATT, SNEGSKA (reference sequence). V lost 0 bases, J lost 0 bases, and 7 bases lay in between. CDR3 sequence: CSAREGQSTDTQYF. Written as DNA, the CDR3 is TGCAGTGCTAGAGAGGGGCAGAGCACAGATACGCAGTATTTT.

The table lists this clonotype with many counts. This chain links TRBV12-3 or TRBV12-4 with TRBJ2-5, with 7 bases matching TRBD1. CDR3 length equals 13 residues. V lost 4 bases and J lost 5; bases outside the gene matches: 4. The CDR3 here is CASSYRGEETQYF. The DNA for the CDR3 is TGTGCCAGCAGTTACAGGGGAGAGGAGACCCAGTACTTC.

This clonotype was observed at least ten times. The V gene is TRBV28, the J gene TRBJ1-4; TRBD1 aligns across 7 bases. The germline V gene encodes CDR1 MDHEN and CDR2 SYDVKM. CDR3 length: 13 residues. J gave up 5 bases and V 10 bases, and 7 bases lay outside the gene matches. Written as DNA, the CDR3 is TGTGCCACCGCAAGGGACAGCAATGAAAAACTGTTTTTT. Its protein product is CATARDSNEKLFF.

On this clonotype: A much larger clone sits a single nucleotide away, making a read error possible. The chain joins TRBV6-2 or TRBV6-3 to TRBJ1-1; D remains ambiguous. In germline, CDR1 is MNHEY, CDR2 SVGEGT. The CDR3 sequence is 14 residues long. DNA of the CDR3: TGTGCCAGCAGTCTACTCATACGAACAGTTGAAGATTTCTTT. This translates into CASSLLIRTVEDFF.

This clonotype was recorded at least ten times. The chain is built from TRBV20-1 and TRBJ2-7, with unresolved D. CDR1 is DFQATT, CDR2 SNEGSKA, per germline (reference sequence). The CDR3 is made up of 13 amino acids. CDR3 amino acids: CSSAGGPTYEQYF. The CDR3 region has the DNA TGCAGCTCAGCAGGTGGGCCCACCTACGAGCAGTACTTC.

This clonotype was seen ten or more times. This chain links TRBV20-1 with TRBJ1-5, with a possible D match to TRBD1 (5 bases). V lost 3 bases to trimming and J lost 0 bases, with 15 bases between them. Germline V gene data show CDR1 as DFQATT and CDR2 as SNEGSKA (reference sequence). This CDR3 comprises 16 residues. The CDR3 spells CSARNFRADSNQPQHF. CDR3 bases: TGCAGTGCTAGGAATTTCAGGGCCGATAGCAATCAGCCCCAGCATTTT.

This clonotype was observed at least ten times. The V and J genes are TRBV19 and TRBJ1-5; 8 nucleotides match TRBD1. The CDR3 has 15 amino acids. The germline CDR1 and CDR2 sequences are LNHDA and SQIVND (reference sequence). V shed 2 bases, J shed 7 bases, and the junction held 7 bases outside the gene matches. CDR3 in amino acids: CASSIQGARGQPQHF. CDR3 coding DNA: TGTGCCAGTAGTATACAGGGGGCACGGGGCCAGCCCCAGCATTTT.

This clonotype was observed at least ten times. V gene TRBV7-2 combines with J gene TRBJ1-6; D is possibly TRBD1 (6 bases). CDR1 and CDR2 from the germline V gene are SGHTA and FQGNSA. Trimming took off 2 bases at V and 5 bases at J, with 13 bases between the two ends. The CDR3 consists of 16 residues. The CDR3 is CASSLYRDIDNSPLHF. CDR3 nucleotides: TGTGCCAGCAGCTTATACAGGGATATAGATAATTCACCCCTCCACTTT.

This clonotype was recorded at least ten times. V and J are TRBV12-3 or TRBV12-4 and TRBJ1-6; a possible D gene is TRBD1 (5 bases). This CDR3 region has 14 residues. V was clipped by 9 bases and J by 7 bases, with 16 bases between them. As DNA, the CDR3 is TGTGCCAGTGCTCAGGGTGTAGGGAATTCACCCCTCCACTTT. Translation: CASAQGVGNSPLHF.

At least ten counts were recorded for this clonotype. This rearrangement joins TRBV6-1 to TRBJ1-2; D remains ambiguous. The length of the CDR3 is 15 residues. Deletions cut 2 bases from V and 0 bases from J, with 10 bases between. Germline CDR1 is MNHNS and CDR2 is SASEGT. The DNA of the CDR3 is TGTGCCAGCAGTGAAAGAGGGTCCTCTAACTATGGCTACACCTTC. This codes for CASSERGSSNYGYTF.

This clonotype was counted many times. J is TRBJ2-7 and V is TRBV2; 10 nucleotides match TRBD1. V lost 4 bases and J lost 6; bases outside the gene matches: 3. The germline CDR1 and CDR2 sequences are SNHLY and FYNNEI. CDR3 length: 13 residues. CDR3 region: CASSGDRGTEQYF. CDR3 DNA: TGTGCCAGCAGTGGGGACAGGGGTACCGAGCAGTACTTC.